This paragraph reports one T cell receptor (beta chain). Distinct nucleotide sequences in the sample also encode this CDR3. Vbeta (60) and Jbeta (13) primers were used in the PCR. Assay used: immunoSEQ multiplex PCR; TCRdb lists only in-frame clones, some missing. The sample lists approximately 150,000 clones, over 60% seen once, with 1.5% to 2% in the top ten. This sample is part of a study of cytomegalovirus exposure and HLA in healthy donors. Germline CDR1 MRHNA, CDR2 SNTAGT. The CDR3 sequence is 13 residues long. With 0 bases removed from V and 9 bases from J, the gap between germline ends came to 9 bases.

The sample was PBMCs. This receptor was obtained from a woman between 18 and 29 years old in good health and CMV-seronegative. The chain links TRBV6-4 to TRBJ1-5; possible D gene TRBD1, 5 bases. As DNA, the CDR3 is TGTGCCAGCAGTGACTCGAGGGGAGGGCCCCAGCATTTT. Amino acids: CASSDSRGGPQHF.